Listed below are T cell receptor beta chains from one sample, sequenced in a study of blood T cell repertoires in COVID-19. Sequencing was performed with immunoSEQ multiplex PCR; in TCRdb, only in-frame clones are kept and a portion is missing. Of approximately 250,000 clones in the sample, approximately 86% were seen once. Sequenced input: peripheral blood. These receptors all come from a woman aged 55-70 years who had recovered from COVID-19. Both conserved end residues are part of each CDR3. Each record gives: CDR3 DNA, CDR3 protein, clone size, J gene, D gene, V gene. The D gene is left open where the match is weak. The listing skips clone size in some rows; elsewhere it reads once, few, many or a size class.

cdr3_nt: TGTGCCAGCAGCTTACGGGGGGTTGGGGAGACCCAGTACTTC; cdr3_aa: CASSLRGVGETQYF; clone_size: NA; j_call: TRBJ2-5; d_call: TRBD2; v_call: TRBV5-4
cdr3_nt: TGTGCCAGCTCACCTTGGACAGGGTTTGAAAAACTGTTTTTT; cdr3_aa: CASSPWTGFEKLFF; clone_size: NA; j_call: TRBJ1-4; d_call: TRBD1; v_call: TRBV18
cdr3_nt: TGTGCCAGCAGCTCTGGCCGGCAGCGGGCCAAAAACATTCAGTACTTC; cdr3_aa: CASSSGRQRAKNIQYF; clone_size: NA; j_call: TRBJ2-4; d_call: NA; v_call: TRBV5-4
cdr3_nt: TGCGCCAGCAGCCAAGGGGGACAGTATAGCAATCAGCCCCAGCATTTT; cdr3_aa: CASSQGGQYSNQPQHF; clone_size: NA; j_call: TRBJ1-5; d_call: TRBD1; v_call: TRBV4-1
cdr3_nt: TGTGCCAGTAGTACCCACAGGGACACTGAAGCTTTCTTT; cdr3_aa: CASSTHRDTEAFF; clone_size: NA; j_call: TRBJ1-1; d_call: NA; v_call: TRBV19
cdr3_nt: TGTGCCAGCAGCGAAGGACAGAACTACGAGCAGTACTTC; cdr3_aa: CASSEGQNYEQYF; clone_size: NA; j_call: TRBJ2-7; d_call: NA; v_call: TRBV11-2
cdr3_nt: TGTGCCAGCAGCTTGGTAACAGGGACGGAACAGCCCCAGCATTTT; cdr3_aa: CASSLVTGTEQPQHF; clone_size: NA; j_call: TRBJ1-5; d_call: NA; v_call: TRBV5-8
cdr3_nt: TGTGCCAGCAGCCAAGGGGTGCGGAGGGCCTACGAGCAGTACTTC; cdr3_aa: CASSQGVRRAYEQYF; clone_size: NA; j_call: TRBJ2-7; d_call: NA; v_call: TRBV3-1/TRBV3-2
cdr3_nt: TGTGCCAGCAGCTTTCAGGGTCGCACTGAAGCTTTCTTT; cdr3_aa: CASSFQGRTEAFF; clone_size: few; j_call: TRBJ1-1; d_call: NA; v_call: TRBV7-9
cdr3_nt: TGTGCCAGCAGTTACTCGATCCCGGGTAGTGGCTACACCTTC; cdr3_aa: CASSYSIPGSGYTF; clone_size: NA; j_call: TRBJ1-2; d_call: NA; v_call: TRBV6-5
cdr3_nt: TGTGCCTGGAGACCCGGAGGACAGTCGGCTAACTATGGCTACACCTTC; cdr3_aa: CAWRPGGQSANYGYTF; clone_size: NA; j_call: TRBJ1-2; d_call: NA; v_call: TRBV30
cdr3_nt: TGTGCCAGCAGCTCGGCAGGGGGCGATCAGCCCCAGCATTTT; cdr3_aa: CASSSAGGDQPQHF; clone_size: NA; j_call: TRBJ1-5; d_call: TRBD1; v_call: TRBV5-5
cdr3_nt: TGTGCCAGCAGCCAAGGACAGGCAGGTTCACCCCTCCACTTT; cdr3_aa: CASSQGQAGSPLHF; clone_size: NA; j_call: TRBJ1-6; d_call: NA; v_call: TRBV3-1/TRBV3-2
cdr3_nt: TGTGCCAGCAGCCGTCAACACGGGGAGCTGTTTTTT; cdr3_aa: CASSRQHGELFF; clone_size: NA; j_call: TRBJ2-2; d_call: NA; v_call: TRBV4-2
cdr3_nt: TGTGCCACCAGCTTGGACGGACAAGCTGGAAACACCATATATTTT; cdr3_aa: CATSLDGQAGNTIYF; clone_size: once; j_call: TRBJ1-3; d_call: NA; v_call: TRBV6-2/TRBV6-3
cdr3_nt: TGTGCCATCAGTGAGTCGAGGGAAAATTCACCCCTCCACTTT; cdr3_aa: CAISESRENSPLHF; clone_size: NA; j_call: TRBJ1-6; d_call: NA; v_call: TRBV10-3
cdr3_nt: TGTGCCAGCAGTTTCGGGACAGTGGACACCGGGGAGCTGTTTTTT; cdr3_aa: CASSFGTVDTGELFF; clone_size: NA; j_call: TRBJ2-2; d_call: TRBD1; v_call: TRBV6-5
cdr3_nt: TGTGCCTCAGCGACCGACGATGAGCAGTTCTTC; cdr3_aa: CASATDDEQFF; clone_size: NA; j_call: TRBJ2-1; d_call: NA; v_call: TRBV25-1
cdr3_nt: TGTGCCAGCAGTTACCCGGGACAGGGGTATGAGCAGTTCTTC; cdr3_aa: CASSYPGQGYEQFF; clone_size: NA; j_call: TRBJ2-1; d_call: TRBD1; v_call: TRBV6-5
cdr3_nt: TGTGCCAGCAGCTCGGGACTTAGCACAGATACGCAGTATTTT; cdr3_aa: CASSSGLSTDTQYF; clone_size: NA; j_call: TRBJ2-3; d_call: NA; v_call: TRBV7-2
cdr3_nt: TGTGCAAGTCGCCGGACAGGGGGGGACTATGGCTACACCTTC; cdr3_aa: CASRRTGGDYGYTF; clone_size: NA; j_call: TRBJ1-2; d_call: NA; v_call: TRBV12-2
cdr3_nt: TGCGCCAGCAGCTTGGACGGGGGCAATCAGCCCCAGCATTTT; cdr3_aa: CASSLDGGNQPQHF; clone_size: NA; j_call: TRBJ1-5; d_call: NA; v_call: TRBV5-1
cdr3_nt: TGTGCCAGCACCCCCTGGACAGGGAATAACGAGCAGTACTTC; cdr3_aa: CASTPWTGNNEQYF; clone_size: NA; j_call: TRBJ2-7; d_call: TRBD1; v_call: TRBV7-9
cdr3_nt: TGTGCCAGCAGCACCGGATACAGGGGTTCGCCGGAGAAAGGCTACACCTTC; cdr3_aa: CASSTGYRGSPEKGYTF; clone_size: NA; j_call: TRBJ1-2; d_call: TRBD1; v_call: TRBV5-6
cdr3_nt: TGTGCCGTTGCACCGGGACAGGGGGCCTACGAGCAGTACTTC; cdr3_aa: CAVAPGQGAYEQYF; clone_size: NA; j_call: TRBJ2-7; d_call: TRBD1; v_call: TRBV10-3
cdr3_nt: TGTGCCAGCGGGGCTAGCGGGGGGCCCTACAATGAGCAGTTCTTC; cdr3_aa: CASGASGGPYNEQFF; clone_size: once; j_call: TRBJ2-1; d_call: TRBD2; v_call: TRBV2
cdr3_nt: TGCGCCAGCAGCCAAGAGGGGGTAATCGGAGGGAATGGGGATATGCAGTATTTT; cdr3_aa: CASSQEGVIGGNGDMQYF; clone_size: NA; j_call: TRBJ2-3; d_call: NA; v_call: TRBV4-1
cdr3_nt: TGTGCCATCAGCTATGGACAGGGATCCTATAATTCACCCCTCCACTTT; cdr3_aa: CAISYGQGSYNSPLHF; clone_size: NA; j_call: TRBJ1-6; d_call: TRBD1; v_call: TRBV10-3
cdr3_nt: TGTGCCAGCAGCAAAGGACTCGAAGAGACCCAGTACTTC; cdr3_aa: CASSKGLEETQYF; clone_size: few; j_call: TRBJ2-5; d_call: NA; v_call: TRBV14
cdr3_nt: TGTGCCAGCAGCGTAGTAGGACTAGTTGGAGAGACCCAGTACTTC; cdr3_aa: CASSVVGLVGETQYF; clone_size: NA; j_call: TRBJ2-5; d_call: TRBD2; v_call: TRBV9
cdr3_nt: TGTGCCAGCAGTGACGTGGATACGCAGTATTTT; cdr3_aa: CASSDVDTQYF; clone_size: NA; j_call: TRBJ2-3; d_call: NA; v_call: TRBV6-1
cdr3_nt: TGTGCCAGCAGCCAAGGGGGGGGGATACTTGAAGCTTTCTTT; cdr3_aa: CASSQGGGILEAFF; clone_size: NA; j_call: TRBJ1-1; d_call: NA; v_call: TRBV3-1/TRBV3-2
cdr3_nt: TGTGCCATCAGTGTTCAGGGGAACACTGAAGCTTTCTTT; cdr3_aa: CAISVQGNTEAFF; clone_size: NA; j_call: TRBJ1-1; d_call: NA; v_call: TRBV10-3
cdr3_nt: TGTGCCAGCAGTCCACAGGGGATCTATGGCTACACCTTC; cdr3_aa: CASSPQGIYGYTF; clone_size: NA; j_call: TRBJ1-2; d_call: TRBD1; v_call: TRBV28
cdr3_nt: TGTGCCAGCAGATACCGAGGGAGCTCAGATACGCAGTATTTT; cdr3_aa: CASRYRGSSDTQYF; clone_size: NA; j_call: TRBJ2-3; d_call: NA; v_call: TRBV2
cdr3_nt: TGTGCCAGCAGCCAGGTGTTTGGGACAGGGGAAGATACGCAGTATTTT; cdr3_aa: CASSQVFGTGEDTQYF; clone_size: NA; j_call: TRBJ2-3; d_call: TRBD1; v_call: TRBV3-1/TRBV3-2
cdr3_nt: TGTGCCAGCAGCGTAAGGGGGCATGACACCGGGGAGCTGTTTTTT; cdr3_aa: CASSVRGHDTGELFF; clone_size: NA; j_call: TRBJ2-2; d_call: TRBD1; v_call: TRBV9
cdr3_nt: TGTGCCAGCAGCACGGACAGCCCCGGGGAGCTGTTTTTT; cdr3_aa: CASSTDSPGELFF; clone_size: NA; j_call: TRBJ2-2; d_call: NA; v_call: TRBV6-5
cdr3_nt: TGCGCCAGCAGCTTCGGGATCGATGGAAACACCATATATTTT; cdr3_aa: CASSFGIDGNTIYF; clone_size: NA; j_call: TRBJ1-3; d_call: NA; v_call: TRBV5-1
cdr3_nt: TGCGCCAGCAGCTGGGACAGGGGCTCGCTCGCAACTAATGAAAAACTGTTTTTT; cdr3_aa: CASSWDRGSLATNEKLFF; clone_size: NA; j_call: TRBJ1-4; d_call: TRBD1; v_call: TRBV5-1
cdr3_nt: TGTGCCAGCAGCTTGAGTCCCAGGGGGCTGAACGAGCAGTACTTC; cdr3_aa: CASSLSPRGLNEQYF; clone_size: NA; j_call: TRBJ2-7; d_call: TRBD1; v_call: TRBV5-5
cdr3_nt: TGTGCCAGCAGCAGACTGACTAGCGGGGGGTACTACGAGCAGTACTTC; cdr3_aa: CASSRLTSGGYYEQYF; clone_size: NA; j_call: TRBJ2-7; d_call: NA; v_call: TRBV21-1
cdr3_nt: TGTGCCAGCAGTGTCCGACAGGGGTGGAATGGCTACACCTTC; cdr3_aa: CASSVRQGWNGYTF; clone_size: few; j_call: TRBJ1-2; d_call: TRBD1; v_call: TRBV2
cdr3_nt: TGTGCTAGCAGCCCGACAGGGTCCACTGGAAACACCATATATTTT; cdr3_aa: CASSPTGSTGNTIYF; clone_size: once; j_call: TRBJ1-3; d_call: TRBD1; v_call: TRBV7-7
cdr3_nt: TGTGCCAGCAGCTTGGCAGCGGGGGGGGCACAGAATACGCAGTATTTT; cdr3_aa: CASSLAAGGAQNTQYF; clone_size: NA; j_call: TRBJ2-3; d_call: TRBD2; v_call: TRBV7-3
cdr3_nt: TGTGCCAGCTCACCGAGACCGGGACAGGATAATGAAAAACTGTTTTTT; cdr3_aa: CASSPRPGQDNEKLFF; clone_size: NA; j_call: TRBJ1-4; d_call: TRBD1; v_call: TRBV18
cdr3_nt: TGCGCCAGCAGCCTCGCCGGGACTTTATCCTACGAGCAGTACTTC; cdr3_aa: CASSLAGTLSYEQYF; clone_size: NA; j_call: TRBJ2-7; d_call: NA; v_call: TRBV5-1
cdr3_nt: TGTGCCAGCAGTTACTCAGCGGGTCGCGGCTATGGCTACACCTTC; cdr3_aa: CASSYSAGRGYGYTF; clone_size: NA; j_call: TRBJ1-2; d_call: NA; v_call: TRBV6-5
cdr3_nt: TGTGCCAGCAGCCTCTTATACAGGGGGCAACGTGAAAAACTGTTTTTT; cdr3_aa: CASSLLYRGQREKLFF; clone_size: NA; j_call: TRBJ1-4; d_call: TRBD1; v_call: TRBV27
cdr3_nt: TGTGCCACCAGCAGAGTACGGTTGGACAGGGCGGGCACAGATACGCAGTATTTT; cdr3_aa: CATSRVRLDRAGTDTQYF; clone_size: NA; j_call: TRBJ2-3; d_call: TRBD1; v_call: TRBV15
cdr3_nt: TGCGCCAGCAGCTTGGGGGACAGGGGGTCTTCTGGAAACACCATATATTTT; cdr3_aa: CASSLGDRGSSGNTIYF; clone_size: NA; j_call: TRBJ1-3; d_call: TRBD1; v_call: TRBV5-1
cdr3_nt: TGCGCCAGCAGCTTGGGGACTGGCCCGGGCACTGAAGCTTTCTTT; cdr3_aa: CASSLGTGPGTEAFF; clone_size: NA; j_call: TRBJ1-1; d_call: NA; v_call: TRBV5-1
cdr3_nt: TGTGCCAGCAGCTTAAGCTCCGACAGGGGTGGCTATGGCTACACCTTC; cdr3_aa: CASSLSSDRGGYGYTF; clone_size: NA; j_call: TRBJ1-2; d_call: TRBD1; v_call: TRBV7-2
cdr3_nt: TGTGCCAGCAGTGGCCGGGACAGGAACACTGAAGCTTTCTTT; cdr3_aa: CASSGRDRNTEAFF; clone_size: few; j_call: TRBJ1-1; d_call: TRBD1; v_call: TRBV28
cdr3_nt: TGCGCCAGCAGGATTAGCGGGGGGGCTAGCACAGATACGCAGTATTTT; cdr3_aa: CASRISGGASTDTQYF; clone_size: NA; j_call: TRBJ2-3; d_call: TRBD2; v_call: TRBV5-1
cdr3_nt: TGTGCCAGCAGTTCCCAAGGGGGAGGGGAAGAAAAACTGTTTTTT; cdr3_aa: CASSSQGGGEEKLFF; clone_size: NA; j_call: TRBJ1-4; d_call: NA; v_call: TRBV27
cdr3_nt: TGTGCCAGCAGCCCGACTCAGGGGGCCGGAGGAAAACTGTTTTTT; cdr3_aa: CASSPTQGAGGKLFF; clone_size: NA; j_call: TRBJ1-4; d_call: TRBD1; v_call: TRBV7-9
cdr3_nt: TGCGCCAGCAGCTTGAATCGTAGCCCAGATACGCAGTATTTT; cdr3_aa: CASSLNRSPDTQYF; clone_size: NA; j_call: TRBJ2-3; d_call: NA; v_call: TRBV5-1
cdr3_nt: TGTGCCAGCAGCGTAGACCACGGCGGGGTATCTGAAGCTTTCTTT; cdr3_aa: CASSVDHGGVSEAFF; clone_size: NA; j_call: TRBJ1-1; d_call: NA; v_call: TRBV9